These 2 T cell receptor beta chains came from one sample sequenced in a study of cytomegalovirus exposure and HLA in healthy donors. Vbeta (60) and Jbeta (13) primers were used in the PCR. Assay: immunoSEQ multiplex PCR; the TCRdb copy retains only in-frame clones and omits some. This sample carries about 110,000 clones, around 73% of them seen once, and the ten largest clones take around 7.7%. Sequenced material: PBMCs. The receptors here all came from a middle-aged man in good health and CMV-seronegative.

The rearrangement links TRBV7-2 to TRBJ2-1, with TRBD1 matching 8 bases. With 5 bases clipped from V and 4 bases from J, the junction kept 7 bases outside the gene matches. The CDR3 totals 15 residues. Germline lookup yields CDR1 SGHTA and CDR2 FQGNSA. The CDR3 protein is CASSPTGEKYNEQFF. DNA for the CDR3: TGTGCCAGCAGCCCGACAGGGGAGAAATACAATGAGCAGTTCTTC.

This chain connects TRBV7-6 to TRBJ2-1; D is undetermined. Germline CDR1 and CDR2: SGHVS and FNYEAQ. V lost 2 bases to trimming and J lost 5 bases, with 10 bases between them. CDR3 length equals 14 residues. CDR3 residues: CASSLYELNNEQFF. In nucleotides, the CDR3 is TGTGCCAGCAGCTTATATGAACTAAACAATGAGCAGTTCTTC.